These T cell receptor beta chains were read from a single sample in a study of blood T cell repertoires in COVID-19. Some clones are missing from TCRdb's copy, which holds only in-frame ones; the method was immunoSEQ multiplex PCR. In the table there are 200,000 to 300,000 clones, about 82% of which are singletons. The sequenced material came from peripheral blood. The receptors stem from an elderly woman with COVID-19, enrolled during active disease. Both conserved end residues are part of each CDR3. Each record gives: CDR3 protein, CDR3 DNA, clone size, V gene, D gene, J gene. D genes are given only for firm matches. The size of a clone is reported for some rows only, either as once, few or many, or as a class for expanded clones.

CDR3 protein: CASSVVGQSYEQYF; CDR3 DNA: TGTGCCAGCAGCGTAGTCGGACAGAGCTACGAGCAGTACTTC; clone size: -; V gene: TRBV9; D gene: -; J gene: TRBJ2-7
CDR3 protein: CASSLSVAGAQETQYF; CDR3 DNA: TGTGCCAGCAGCTTGTCGGTAGCGGGGGCCCAAGAGACCCAGTACTTC; clone size: -; V gene: TRBV5-4; D gene: TRBD2; J gene: TRBJ2-5
CDR3 protein: CASRLPTPQGGGYTF; CDR3 DNA: TGTGCCAGCAGACTACCTACACCTCAAGGGGGTGGCTACACCTTC; clone size: -; V gene: TRBV28; D gene: -; J gene: TRBJ1-2
CDR3 protein: CSASRQGDTGELFF; CDR3 DNA: TGCAGCGCCTCTCGGCAGGGGGACACCGGGGAGCTGTTTTTT; clone size: -; V gene: TRBV29-1; D gene: TRBD1; J gene: TRBJ2-2
CDR3 protein: CASSQADRGEQFF; CDR3 DNA: TGTGCCAGCAGCCAAGCCGATAGGGGTGAGCAGTTCTTC; clone size: few; V gene: TRBV3-1/TRBV3-2; D gene: -; J gene: TRBJ2-1
CDR3 protein: CASSLEGQGGAFLYEQYF; CDR3 DNA: TGTGCCAGCAGCTTAGAGGGACAGGGGGGAGCCTTTTTATACGAGCAGTACTTC; clone size: -; V gene: TRBV7-2; D gene: TRBD1; J gene: TRBJ2-7
CDR3 protein: CASTQGALGNTIYF; CDR3 DNA: TGTGCCAGCACGCAGGGGGCGCTTGGAAACACCATATATTTT; clone size: once; V gene: TRBV6-5; D gene: TRBD1; J gene: TRBJ1-3
CDR3 protein: CASSQVSGVLSSYEQYF; CDR3 DNA: TGTGCCAGCAGCCAAGTTTCAGGGGTTCTAAGCTCCTACGAGCAGTACTTC; clone size: -; V gene: TRBV4-2; D gene: -; J gene: TRBJ2-7
CDR3 protein: CASFTYSGNTIYF; CDR3 DNA: TGTGCCAGTTTTACTTACTCTGGAAACACCATATATTTT; clone size: -; V gene: TRBV5-6; D gene: -; J gene: TRBJ1-3
CDR3 protein: CASSQEGLAVYTDTQYF; CDR3 DNA: TGTGCCAGCAGCCAAGAGGGACTAGCGGTATACACAGATACGCAGTATTTT; clone size: once; V gene: TRBV14; D gene: TRBD2; J gene: TRBJ2-3
CDR3 protein: CASSTRPTADYGYTF; CDR3 DNA: TGTGCCAGCAGCACCCGGCCGACAGCTGACTATGGCTACACCTTC; clone size: -; V gene: TRBV7-2; D gene: -; J gene: TRBJ1-2
CDR3 protein: CASSEAAAGTYNEQFF; CDR3 DNA: TGTGCCAGCAGTGAAGCAGCCGCGGGAACCTACAATGAGCAGTTCTTC; clone size: -; V gene: TRBV2; D gene: -; J gene: TRBJ2-1
CDR3 protein: CASSRGDRGHRNQPQHF; CDR3 DNA: TGTGCCAGTAGTAGAGGGGACAGGGGGCACCGAAATCAGCCCCAGCATTTT; clone size: -; V gene: TRBV19; D gene: TRBD1; J gene: TRBJ1-5
CDR3 protein: CASSLRGAVVGETQYF; CDR3 DNA: TGTGCCAGTAGTCTACGGGGGGCCGTTGTCGGAGAGACCCAGTACTTC; clone size: -; V gene: TRBV19; D gene: -; J gene: TRBJ2-5
CDR3 protein: CASSLEPGFVSGYTF; CDR3 DNA: TGTGCCAGCAGCTTAGAGCCAGGGTTTGTGTCTGGCTACACCTTC; clone size: -; V gene: TRBV7-2; D gene: -; J gene: TRBJ1-2
CDR3 protein: CASSLNPTEVGYTF; CDR3 DNA: TGCGCCAGCAGCTTGAATCCGACAGAGGTTGGCTACACCTTC; clone size: -; V gene: TRBV5-1; D gene: -; J gene: TRBJ1-2
CDR3 protein: CSVEPQGTGTQYF; CDR3 DNA: TGCAGCGTTGAACCCCAGGGCACGGGGACCCAGTACTTC; clone size: -; V gene: TRBV29-1; D gene: -; J gene: TRBJ2-5
CDR3 protein: CASSRGGREETQYF; CDR3 DNA: TGTGCCAGCAGCCGAGGGGGCAGGGAAGAGACCCAGTACTTC; clone size: few; V gene: TRBV7-8; D gene: TRBD1; J gene: TRBJ2-5
CDR3 protein: CASSFDRYNSPLHF; CDR3 DNA: TGTGCCAGCAGTTTCGACAGGTATAATTCACCCCTCCACTTT; clone size: -; V gene: TRBV27; D gene: -; J gene: TRBJ1-6
CDR3 protein: CASKKPGTDTQYF; CDR3 DNA: TGTGCCAGCAAAAAACCGGGCACAGATACGCAGTATTTT; clone size: -; V gene: TRBV6-5; D gene: -; J gene: TRBJ2-3
CDR3 protein: CASSKNSGAGYTF; CDR3 DNA: TGTGCCAGCAGTAAAAACAGCGGGGCGGGCTACACCTTC; clone size: once; V gene: TRBV7-9; D gene: -; J gene: TRBJ1-2
CDR3 protein: CASSLASGKGRSYNEQFF; CDR3 DNA: TGCGCCAGCAGCTTGGCCTCAGGGAAGGGCAGGTCCTACAATGAGCAGTTCTTC; clone size: -; V gene: TRBV5-1; D gene: -; J gene: TRBJ2-1
CDR3 protein: CASSQAGQVKETQYF; CDR3 DNA: TGCGCCAGCAGCCAAGCAGGTCAGGTAAAAGAGACCCAGTACTTC; clone size: -; V gene: TRBV4-1; D gene: -; J gene: TRBJ2-5
CDR3 protein: CASSYSTAGREQYF; CDR3 DNA: TGTGCCAGCAGTTACTCGACAGCAGGGCGCGAGCAGTACTTC; clone size: -; V gene: TRBV6-5; D gene: -; J gene: TRBJ2-7
CDR3 protein: CASSETRGTQETQYF; CDR3 DNA: TGTGCCAGCAGTGAAACCCGGGGGACTCAAGAGACCCAGTACTTC; clone size: few; V gene: TRBV2; D gene: -; J gene: TRBJ2-5
CDR3 protein: CASSSASKSTPLHF; CDR3 DNA: TGTGCCAGTAGTAGTGCAAGCAAAAGTACACCCCTCCACTTT; clone size: -; V gene: TRBV19; D gene: -; J gene: TRBJ1-6
CDR3 protein: CASRQDRGLFTEAFF; CDR3 DNA: TGTGCCAGCAGACAGGACAGGGGGCTTTTCACTGAAGCTTTCTTT; clone size: -; V gene: TRBV28; D gene: TRBD1; J gene: TRBJ1-1
CDR3 protein: CASSLDDSRGTQYF; CDR3 DNA: TGCGCCAGCAGCTTGGATGATAGCCGGGGGACCCAGTACTTC; clone size: -; V gene: TRBV5-1; D gene: -; J gene: TRBJ2-5
CDR3 protein: CASSYGLWTGTATNEKLFF; CDR3 DNA: TGCGCCAGCAGCTATGGGCTATGGACCGGGACAGCAACTAATGAAAAACTGTTTTTT; clone size: -; V gene: TRBV5-1; D gene: TRBD1; J gene: TRBJ1-4
CDR3 protein: CASSSVAGYTF; CDR3 DNA: TGTGCCAGCAGTTCGGTAGCGGGCTACACCTTC; clone size: -; V gene: TRBV12-3/TRBV12-4; D gene: -; J gene: TRBJ1-2
CDR3 protein: CASSPLGQGIYGYTF; CDR3 DNA: TGTGCCAGCTCACCACTGGGACAGGGAATCTATGGCTACACCTTC; clone size: -; V gene: TRBV18; D gene: TRBD1; J gene: TRBJ1-2
CDR3 protein: CASSQDMIAGGRIETQYF; CDR3 DNA: TGTGCCAGCAGCCAAGATATGATAGCGGGGGGGCGCATCGAGACCCAGTACTTC; clone size: -; V gene: TRBV4-2; D gene: TRBD2; J gene: TRBJ2-5
CDR3 protein: CASSPQAGPNTEAFF; CDR3 DNA: TGTGCCAGCTCACCACAGGCAGGGCCGAACACTGAAGCTTTCTTT; clone size: -; V gene: TRBV18; D gene: -; J gene: TRBJ1-1
CDR3 protein: CASSQDSGGATNEKLFF; CDR3 DNA: TGTGCCAGCAGCCAAGACAGCGGGGGGGCAACTAATGAAAAACTGTTTTTT; clone size: -; V gene: TRBV3-1/TRBV3-2; D gene: -; J gene: TRBJ1-4
CDR3 protein: CASSKGVKKVWCLGGTGGVMPQHF; CDR3 DNA: TGTGCCAGCAGCAAAGGTGTGAAAAAAGTTTGGTGCCTCGGTGGGACAGGGGGGGTAATGCCCCAGCATTTT; clone size: -; V gene: TRBV21-1; D gene: -; J gene: TRBJ1-5
CDR3 protein: CASSLGGQVFNEQFF; CDR3 DNA: TGCGCCAGCAGCTTGGGGGGACAGGTTTTCAATGAGCAGTTCTTC; clone size: -; V gene: TRBV5-1; D gene: TRBD1; J gene: TRBJ2-1
CDR3 protein: CASSLSRVSPLHF; CDR3 DNA: TGTGCCAGCAGTCTCTCCAGGGTTTCACCCCTCCACTTT; clone size: -; V gene: TRBV11-2; D gene: -; J gene: TRBJ1-6
CDR3 protein: CATIGGGGRDGYTF; CDR3 DNA: TGTGCCACCATTGGGGGAGGGGGAAGGGATGGCTACACCTTC; clone size: -; V gene: TRBV28; D gene: -; J gene: TRBJ1-2
CDR3 protein: CASSQPGGTTDTQYF; CDR3 DNA: TGTGCCAGCAGCCAACCCGGGGGGACTACAGATACGCAGTATTTT; clone size: -; V gene: TRBV4-2; D gene: TRBD2; J gene: TRBJ2-3
CDR3 protein: CASSLGNRGANTGELFF; CDR3 DNA: TGTGCCAGCAGCCTAGGGAATCGGGGGGCGAACACCGGGGAGCTGTTTTTT; clone size: -; V gene: TRBV3-1/TRBV3-2; D gene: TRBD2; J gene: TRBJ2-2
CDR3 protein: CASARDSMNTEAFF; CDR3 DNA: TGTGCCAGCGCACGGGACAGCATGAACACTGAAGCTTTCTTT; clone size: -; V gene: TRBV18; D gene: TRBD1; J gene: TRBJ1-1
CDR3 protein: CASQLGENTEAFF; CDR3 DNA: TGTGCCAGCCAACTTGGAGAAAACACTGAAGCTTTCTTT; clone size: -; V gene: TRBV18; D gene: -; J gene: TRBJ1-1
CDR3 protein: CASSYRDTEAFF; CDR3 DNA: TGTGCCAGCTCATACAGGGACACTGAAGCTTTCTTT; clone size: once; V gene: TRBV18; D gene: -; J gene: TRBJ1-1
CDR3 protein: CASIPGDRGHNQPQHF; CDR3 DNA: TGTGCCAGCATCCCCGGGGACAGGGGGCACAATCAGCCCCAGCATTTT; clone size: -; V gene: TRBV28; D gene: TRBD1; J gene: TRBJ1-5
CDR3 protein: CASTPSGYGYTF; CDR3 DNA: TGTGCCAGCACTCCCTCCGGGTATGGCTACACCTTC; clone size: -; V gene: TRBV28; D gene: -; J gene: TRBJ1-2
CDR3 protein: CSARELLGYTF; CDR3 DNA: TGCAGTGCTAGAGAACTTCTGGGCTACACCTTC; clone size: -; V gene: TRBV20-1; D gene: -; J gene: TRBJ1-2
CDR3 protein: CASTGQDVYGYTF; CDR3 DNA: TGTGCCAGCACGGGACAGGACGTATATGGCTACACCTTC; clone size: -; V gene: TRBV2; D gene: TRBD1; J gene: TRBJ1-2
CDR3 protein: CAWADRLNQPQHF; CDR3 DNA: TGTGCCTGGGCCGACAGGCTGAATCAGCCCCAGCATTTT; clone size: -; V gene: TRBV30; D gene: -; J gene: TRBJ1-5
CDR3 protein: CASSQEGTAYQPQHF; CDR3 DNA: TGCGCCAGCAGCCAAGAAGGGACAGCCTATCAGCCCCAGCATTTT; clone size: -; V gene: TRBV4-1; D gene: TRBD1; J gene: TRBJ1-5
CDR3 protein: CASSEQGLGKLFF; CDR3 DNA: TGTGCCAGCAGTGAACAGGGTTTGGGAAAACTGTTTTTT; clone size: -; V gene: TRBV25-1; D gene: -; J gene: TRBJ1-4
CDR3 protein: CASRDLKTGAYGYTF; CDR3 DNA: TGCGCCAGCAGGGACCTGAAGACAGGGGCCTATGGCTACACCTTC; clone size: -; V gene: TRBV10-2; D gene: TRBD1; J gene: TRBJ1-2
CDR3 protein: CASSDADYGGFYGYTF; CDR3 DNA: TGCGCCAGCAGTGACGCAGATTATGGGGGGTTCTATGGCTACACCTTC; clone size: -; V gene: TRBV10-2; D gene: -; J gene: TRBJ1-2
CDR3 protein: CASSSPETGDFEQFF; CDR3 DNA: TGTGCCAGCAGCTCCCCCGAGACAGGGGATTTTGAGCAGTTCTTC; clone size: -; V gene: TRBV11-2; D gene: TRBD1; J gene: TRBJ2-1
CDR3 protein: CAISEVGGETQYF; CDR3 DNA: TGTGCCATCAGTGAAGTGGGGGGGGAGACCCAGTACTTC; clone size: -; V gene: TRBV10-3; D gene: TRBD2; J gene: TRBJ2-5
CDR3 protein: CASSYVFRDDGYTF; CDR3 DNA: TGTGCCAGCAGTTACGTATTCAGGGATGATGGCTACACCTTC; clone size: once; V gene: TRBV6-2/TRBV6-3; D gene: -; J gene: TRBJ1-2
CDR3 protein: CASRETGYTDTQYF; CDR3 DNA: TGTGCCAGCAGAGAGACAGGTTACACAGATACGCAGTATTTT; clone size: -; V gene: TRBV2; D gene: -; J gene: TRBJ2-3
CDR3 protein: CASSRQGRETQYF; CDR3 DNA: TGTGCCAGCAGTCGACAGGGGAGGGAGACCCAGTACTTC; clone size: -; V gene: TRBV28; D gene: TRBD1; J gene: TRBJ2-5